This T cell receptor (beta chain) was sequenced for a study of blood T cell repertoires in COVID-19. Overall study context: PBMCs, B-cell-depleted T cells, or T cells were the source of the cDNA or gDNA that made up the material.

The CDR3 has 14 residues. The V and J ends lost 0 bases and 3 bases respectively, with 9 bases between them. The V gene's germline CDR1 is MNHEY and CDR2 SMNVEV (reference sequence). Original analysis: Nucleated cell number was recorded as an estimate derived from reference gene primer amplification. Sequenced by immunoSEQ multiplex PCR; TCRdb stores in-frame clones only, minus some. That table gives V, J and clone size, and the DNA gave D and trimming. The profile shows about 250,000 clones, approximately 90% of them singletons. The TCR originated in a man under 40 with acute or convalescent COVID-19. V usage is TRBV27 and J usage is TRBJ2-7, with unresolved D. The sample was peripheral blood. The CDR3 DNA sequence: TGTGCCAGCAGTTTATCCGGGTCAGTCTACGAGCAGTACTTC. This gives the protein CASSLSGSVYEQYF.